The rows below give T cell receptor beta chains drawn from one sample of a study of shared clonotypes between healthy human individuals. Clones were sequenced by immunoSEQ multiplex PCR, and TCRdb holds only the in-frame ones, with some missing. Of more than 850,000 clones in the sample, around 78% were seen once. Sequences were obtained from memory CD4+ T cells from PBMCs. The receptors shown here come from a man aged 18 to 29 in good health. Some clones in this sample may be carry-over from other donors' samples. CDR3s include the opening cysteine and the closing phenylalanine or tryptophan. The D gene is left open where the match is weak. For some rows the clone size is stated as once, few or many, or as a class when expanded; others skip it.

.,TRBJ1-4,TRBD1,TRBV5-5,TGTGCCAGCAGCCGGACAGGCGAGGAAAAACTGTTTTTT,CASSRTGEEKLFF
.,TRBJ2-7,.,TRBV27,TGTGCCAGCAGTTTTTTTTCCGGGGTAGGGACGGGCGCGAACGAGCAGTACTTC,CASSFFSGVGTGANEQYF
many,TRBJ1-1,.,TRBV30,TGTGCCTGGGACTGGAACATGAACACTGAAGCTTTCTTT,CAWDWNMNTEAFF
.,TRBJ1-4,TRBD1,TRBV19,TGTGCCAGTAGTAGATCTCAGGGACAGACTGAAAAACTGTTTTTT,CASSRSQGQTEKLFF
.,TRBJ2-1,TRBD1,TRBV6-5,TGTGCCAGCAGTTACTCCGGGACAGGGCGAGACAATGAGCAGTTCTTC,CASSYSGTGRDNEQFF
few,TRBJ1-1,.,TRBV7-3,TGTGCCAGCAGCTTAACGGTTAACACTGAAGCTTTCTTT,CASSLTVNTEAFF
.,TRBJ1-3,.,TRBV28,TGTGCCAGCACGACAGGTTTCTCTGGAAACACCATATATTTT,CASTTGFSGNTIYF
.,TRBJ2-3,TRBD1,TRBV29-1,TGCAGCGTAGATGGGACAGGGGGTCCAGATACGCAGTATTTT,CSVDGTGGPDTQYF
few,TRBJ2-1,.,TRBV5-4,TGTGCCAGCAGCGTTCCCCTTCCCGGTCATGAGCAGTTCTTC,CASSVPLPGHEQFF
.,TRBJ2-7,.,TRBV5-1,TGCGCCAGCAGCTTCACCGGGTCCAAATCCTACGAGCAGTACTTC,CASSFTGSKSYEQYF
few,TRBJ1-2,.,TRBV5-1,TGCGCCAGCAGCTTGGATCGGGGGCGGAGAGATGGCTACACCTTC,CASSLDRGRRDGYTF
many,TRBJ2-1,TRBD1,TRBV18,TGTGCCAGCTCAGCACAGGGGTCGGACAATGAGCAGTTCTTC,CASSAQGSDNEQFF
.,TRBJ1-1,.,TRBV25-1,TGTGCCAGCAGTGAGGGGTTACGGGCTTTCTTT,CASSEGLRAFF
.,TRBJ2-7,.,TRBV25-1,TGTGCCAGCAGGTGGCCAAGCGGCTACAGCTCCTACGAGCAGTACTTC,CASRWPSGYSSYEQYF
few,TRBJ2-2,TRBD2,TRBV25-1,TGTGCCAGCAGTCGTCGGGCGGGAGGTGACGGGGAGCTGTTTTTT,CASSRRAGGDGELFF
few,TRBJ2-3,TRBD2,TRBV15,TGTGCCACCAGCAGATTTCTAGCGGCGGCAGATACGCAGTATTTT,CATSRFLAAADTQYF
.,TRBJ2-5,.,TRBV5-1,TGCGCCAGCAGCTGGGACATAAGGGAGACCCAGTACTTC,CASSWDIRETQYF
.,TRBJ2-5,.,TRBV5-1,TGCGCCAGCAGCCCCCTCTCCGGGGGGCTGGAGACCCAGTACTTC,CASSPLSGGLETQYF
.,TRBJ2-7,TRBD2,TRBV27,TGTGCCAGCAGACCGGGACTAGCGGGAATAGATCTGCACGAGCAGTACTTC,CASRPGLAGIDLHEQYF
once,TRBJ2-5,.,TRBV7-2,TGTGCCAGCAGCCTTCTAAGGGGTCTCCAAGAGACCCAGTACTTC,CASSLLRGLQETQYF
.,TRBJ2-3,.,TRBV5-1,TGCGCCAGCAGCTCGACCTACACAGGGTATTCAGATACGCAGTATTTT,CASSSTYTGYSDTQYF
.,TRBJ1-3,TRBD1,TRBV7-2,TGTGCCAGCAGCTTAGCGGGACAGTCGGGAAACACCATATATTTT,CASSLAGQSGNTIYF
.,TRBJ2-7,TRBD2,TRBV11-3,TGTGCCAGCAGCTTAGCCCAGCGGGACTACGAGCAGTACTTC,CASSLAQRDYEQYF
.,TRBJ2-3,TRBD2,TRBV5-5,TGTGCCAGCAGCCTGGGGAGGGGAACAGATACGCAGTATTTT,CASSLGRGTDTQYF
.,TRBJ2-7,TRBD1,TRBV5-1,TGCGCCAGCAGCTCAGGGGGCAGCGAGCAGTACTTC,CASSSGGSEQYF